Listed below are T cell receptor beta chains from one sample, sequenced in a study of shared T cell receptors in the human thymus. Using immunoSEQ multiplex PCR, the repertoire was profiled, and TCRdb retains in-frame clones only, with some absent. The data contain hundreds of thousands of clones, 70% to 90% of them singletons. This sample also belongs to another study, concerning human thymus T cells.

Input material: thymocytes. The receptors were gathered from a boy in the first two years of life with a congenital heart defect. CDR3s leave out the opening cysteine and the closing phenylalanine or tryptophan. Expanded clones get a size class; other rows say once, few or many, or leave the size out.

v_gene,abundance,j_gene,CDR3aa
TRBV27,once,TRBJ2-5,ASSSKPGLAGVVRETQY
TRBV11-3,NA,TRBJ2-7,ASSSDRTPYEQY
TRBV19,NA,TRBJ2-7,ASGLAGRNEQY
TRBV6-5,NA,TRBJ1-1,ASSYRDRGANTEAF
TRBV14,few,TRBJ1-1,ASSQFRETAF
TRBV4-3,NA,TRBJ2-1,ASSSIGGDHTYNEQF
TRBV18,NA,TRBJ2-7,ASSPKEVTYEQY
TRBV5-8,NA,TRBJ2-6,ASSLPVPDNSGANVLT
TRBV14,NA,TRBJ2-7,ASSQGQAPSHEQY
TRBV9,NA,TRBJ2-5,ASSLLAVGETQY
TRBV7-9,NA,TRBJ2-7,ASSRTGEQY
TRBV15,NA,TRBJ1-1,ATSSRTADRTGEH